These T cell receptor beta chains were read from a single sample in a study of T cells after yellow fever vaccination. Using its own MiXCR run on the 5' RACE reads, TCRdb lists one record per CDR3 protein. The sample lists about 550,000 distinct CDR3 sequences; 15% to 20% were seen once. Sequenced material: PBMCs, taken 15 days after the yellow fever booster vaccination. These receptor sequences come from a man aged 30 to 39 who received the YFV17D yellow fever vaccine. Each CDR3 is given with its conserved first and last residue. D genes are given only for firm matches. Only some rows state a clone size, as once, few, many or a class for expanded clones.

D gene,J gene,V gene,clone size,CDR3 DNA,CDR3 protein
TRBD2,TRBJ2-3,TRBV20-1,-,TGCAGTGCTAGAGATCCCACTAGCGGGGCGGATACGCAGTATTTT,CSARDPTSGADTQYF
-,TRBJ2-2,TRBV12-3/TRBV12-4,few,TGTGCCAGCAGTTCCGCCCTGGGAACAGGGCGTTTCAACACCGGGGAGCTGTTTTTT,CASSSALGTGRFNTGELFF
-,TRBJ1-5,TRBV20-1,-,TGCAGTGCTAGAGATTTATCGGGACCAAATCAGCCCCAGCATTTT,CSARDLSGPNQPQHF
-,TRBJ1-1,TRBV27,few,TGTGCCAGCAGTTTACGGGGGGCGATGACTGAAGCTTTCTTT,CASSLRGAMTEAFF
-,TRBJ2-1,TRBV5-1,few,TGCGCCAGCAGCTCATACCGAGGCGGAGGATACAATGAGCAGTTCTTC,CASSSYRGGGYNEQFF
-,TRBJ2-7,TRBV10-3,few,TGTGCCATCAAGGACGGGGACTCAACCTACGAGCAGTACTTC,CAIKDGDSTYEQYF
-,TRBJ2-2,TRBV20-1,once,TGCAGTGCTAGAGATCGACCCATAACCGGGGAGCTGTTTTTT,CSARDRPITGELFF
-,TRBJ2-1,TRBV20-1,-,TGCAGTGCTAGAGTCTGGGCCGAAAACAATGAGCAGTTCTTC,CSARVWAENNEQFF
TRBD1,TRBJ1-2,TRBV20-1,few,TGCAGTGCTTTCTCCGGGACAGGGTTTTTTGGCTACACCTTC,CSAFSGTGFFGYTF
-,TRBJ2-5,TRBV20-1,-,TGCAGTGCTAGGGCTGTAACCCAGCAAGAGACCCAGTACTTC,CSARAVTQQETQYF
TRBD2,TRBJ2-5,TRBV6-5,many,TGTGCCACCGGCTTGGGCGGGAGGAAGGGAGAGACCCAGTACTTC,CATGLGGRKGETQYF
-,TRBJ1-6,TRBV20-1,-,TGCAGTGCTAGTAGGGGAAATTCACCCCTCCACTTT,CSASRGNSPLHF
-,TRBJ2-1,TRBV11-2,few,TGTGCCAGCAGCTTAATCGACGGGACTCAGAATGAGCAGTTCTTC,CASSLIDGTQNEQFF
-,TRBJ1-1,TRBV20-1,-,TGCAGTGCTAGATCCTCCGCCGCACGGAACACTGAAGCTTTCTTT,CSARSSAARNTEAFF
TRBD1,TRBJ2-7,TRBV20-1,-,TGCAGTGCTAGTGCGACAGGGGGAAACTACGAGCAGTACTTC,CSASATGGNYEQYF
-,TRBJ2-5,TRBV27,-,TGTGCCAGCAGCGAGATCGGATCGAGAGGGACCCAGTACTTC,CASSEIGSRGTQYF
TRBD2,TRBJ2-5,TRBV14,few,TGTGCCAGCAGCCAAGCGTTATGGGCTAGCGGAAGCACCGAAGAGACCCAGTACTTC,CASSQALWASGSTEETQYF
TRBD2,TRBJ2-5,TRBV5-1,many,TGTGCCAGCAGTCTTAGCGGGGGAGAGACCCAGTACTTC,CASSLSGGETQYF
-,TRBJ2-3,TRBV29-1,few,TGCAGCGTACGATATCTCAGCACAGATACGCAGTATTTT,CSVRYLSTDTQYF
-,TRBJ2-5,TRBV10-2,-,TGCGCCAGCAGTGAGTGGGGTGCCTACCAAGAGACCCAGTACTTC,CASSEWGAYQETQYF
-,TRBJ1-5,TRBV11-2,-,TGTGCCAGCAGCTTAGATTATGGGGGGAAACAGCCCCAGCATTTT,CASSLDYGGKQPQHF
TRBD2,TRBJ2-7,TRBV30,-,TGTGCCTGGACGACTAGCTTCCACGAGCAGTACTTC,CAWTTSFHEQYF
TRBD2,TRBJ2-2,TRBV27,-,TGTGCCAGCAGACCTCTAGCGGGAGGGGACACCGGGGAGCTGTTTTTT,CASRPLAGGDTGELFF
TRBD2,TRBJ2-3,TRBV20-1,-,TGCAGTGCTAGTTCGAGCGGGGTCACAGATACGCAGTATTTT,CSASSSGVTDTQYF
TRBD2,TRBJ2-1,TRBV20-1,-,TGCAGTGCTAGAGTGTCTTCTAGCGGGGAATACAATGAGCAGTTCTTC,CSARVSSSGEYNEQFF
-,TRBJ1-1,TRBV7-2,few,TGTGCCAGCAGCCAAGGACACGCGGCGACTGAAGCTTTCTTT,CASSQGHAATEAFF
-,TRBJ2-5,TRBV3-1,-,TGTGCCAGCAGCCAAGGGGTAGCGTTCCAAGAGACCCAGTACTTC,CASSQGVAFQETQYF
TRBD1,TRBJ2-2,TRBV4-3,-,TGCGCCAGCAGTCTTGGACAGGGAATCGTCGGGGAGCTGTTTTTT,CASSLGQGIVGELFF
TRBD1,TRBJ2-7,TRBV5-1,-,TGCGCCAGCAGCATTACCGGGACAGGGGACCTCGAGCAGTACTTC,CASSITGTGDLEQYF
-,TRBJ2-7,TRBV5-1,-,TGCGCCAGCAGCCAGGACAGACACTACGAGCAGTACTTC,CASSQDRHYEQYF
-,TRBJ2-7,TRBV10-3,-,TGTGCCATCAGTCTAGGGCTGGGCTACGAGCAGTACTTC,CAISLGLGYEQYF
-,TRBJ2-5,TRBV10-1,few,TGCGCCAGCGGTAGGGGATTCGGGGAGACCCAGTACTTC,CASGRGFGETQYF
-,TRBJ2-7,TRBV5-1,-,TGCGCCAGCAGCTCATCCGGGGGGCAAGGTAACGAGCAGTACTTC,CASSSSGGQGNEQYF
-,TRBJ2-2,TRBV7-2,-,TGTGCCAGCAGCCCCTACAGGGACACCGGGGAGCTGTTTTTT,CASSPYRDTGELFF
TRBD1,TRBJ1-6,TRBV28,-,TGTGCCAGCAGTGCCGGACAGGGTATCCACTTT,CASSAGQGIHF
TRBD1,TRBJ1-4,TRBV20-1,-,TGCAGTGCTAGAGAACCGGGACAGCTTAATGAAAAACTGTTTTTT,CSAREPGQLNEKLFF
TRBD2,TRBJ2-1,TRBV20-1,-,TGCAGTGCTATTAGCGGGAGCCCCCTCAATGAGCAGTTCTTC,CSAISGSPLNEQFF
-,TRBJ2-1,TRBV19,few,TGTGCCTCCAAGGACTTACGTAACTACAATGAGCAGTTCTTC,CASKDLRNYNEQFF
-,TRBJ2-7,TRBV25-1,few,TGTGCCAGCAGTGGATCCAGGCACCAGACCTACGAGCAGTACTTC,CASSGSRHQTYEQYF
-,TRBJ2-3,TRBV30,-,TGTGCCTGGAGTGTACTAAGCGGACTCACAGATACGCAGTATTTT,CAWSVLSGLTDTQYF
-,TRBJ2-7,TRBV5-1,few,TGCGCCAGCAGCTTGGACCCGTCGGGGGTGGGGACCTACGAGCAGTACTTC,CASSLDPSGVGTYEQYF
-,TRBJ2-7,TRBV24-1,few,TGTGCCACCAGTGGTACCGGGACTCTAGCCTACGAGCAGTACTTC,CATSGTGTLAYEQYF
-,TRBJ2-3,TRBV20-1,-,TGCAGTGCCCCACCCCCCGGCACAGATACGCAGTATTTT,CSAPPPGTDTQYF
TRBD2,TRBJ2-2,TRBV6-1,-,TGTGCCAGCAACCCACTAGCGGGAGTGAACACCGGGGAGCTGTTTTTT,CASNPLAGVNTGELFF
TRBD2,TRBJ2-3,TRBV3-1,-,TGTGCCAGCAGCCCAAGGACTAGCGGGAGCCCAGATACGCAGTATTTT,CASSPRTSGSPDTQYF
-,TRBJ2-7,TRBV9,-,TGTGCCAGCAGCGTAGGGAGTCACCCTGAACTCTACGAGCAGTACTTC,CASSVGSHPELYEQYF
TRBD2,TRBJ2-1,TRBV10-3,-,TGTGCCATCACCCGGGACACGGCGGGAGGTAATGAGCAGTTCTTC,CAITRDTAGGNEQFF